The rows below give T cell receptor beta chains drawn from one sample of a study of shared clonotypes between healthy human individuals. Using immunoSEQ multiplex PCR, the repertoire was profiled, and TCRdb retains in-frame clones only, with some absent. The data show about 2.1 million clones, 85% to 95% seen once. The specimen was naive CD8+ T cells from PBMCs. The receptors were sampled from a man aged 18 to 29 in good health. Some clones in this sample may be carry-over from other donors' samples. Both conserved end residues are part of each CDR3. D genes are given only for firm matches. Clone size is given for some rows only: seen once, a few or many times, or a class if the clone is expanded.

CDR3 protein | CDR3 DNA | V gene | clone size | J gene | D gene
CASSERGGLYYGYTF | TGTGCCAGCAGTGAAAGGGGGGGGCTGTACTATGGCTACACCTTC | TRBV6-1 | once | TRBJ1-2 | .
CASSLAGGGGGENTEAFF | TGTGCCAGCAGCTTAGCGGGAGGCGGAGGGGGGGAAAACACTGAAGCTTTCTTT | TRBV7-9 | once | TRBJ1-1 | .
CASSSYWTGNTEAFF | TGTGCCAGCAGCTCGTACTGGACAGGGAACACTGAAGCTTTCTTT | TRBV7-6 | . | TRBJ1-1 | TRBD1
CASSLSPSGITDTQYF | TGTGCCAGCAGCTTAAGCCCTAGCGGGATCACAGATACGCAGTATTTT | TRBV7-8 | . | TRBJ2-3 | TRBD2
CASSSLDRGPYNEQFF | TGTGCCAGCAGCTCACTTGACAGGGGGCCCTACAATGAGCAGTTCTTC | TRBV7-9 | . | TRBJ2-1 | TRBD1
CATEGGSGTEAFF | TGTGCCACCGAGGGCGGGTCGGGCACTGAAGCTTTCTTT | TRBV19 | . | TRBJ1-1 | .
CASSRRRDYEQYF | TGTGCCAGCAGCCGCCGACGGGATTACGAGCAGTACTTC | TRBV7-2 | . | TRBJ2-7 | .
CASSLAFSGELFF | TGTGCCAGCAGCTTAGCGTTTTCCGGGGAGCTGTTTTTT | TRBV7-9 | . | TRBJ2-2 | .
CATSEGLNAANYGYTF | TGTGCCACCAGCGAGGGACTCAACGCAGCTAACTATGGCTACACCTTC | TRBV15 | . | TRBJ1-2 | .
CASSPRDRGTDTQYF | TGTGCCAGTAGTCCCAGGGACAGGGGTACAGATACGCAGTATTTT | TRBV19 | . | TRBJ2-3 | TRBD1
CASSFAEGRETQYF | TGTGCCAGCAGCTTCGCCGAGGGCCGGGAGACCCAGTACTTC | TRBV7-2 | . | TRBJ2-5 | .
CASSFPVREVDNEQFF | TGTGCCAGCAGCTTCCCTGTCCGGGAGGTGGACAATGAGCAGTTCTTC | TRBV11-2 | . | TRBJ2-1 | TRBD2
CASSQFRAGAFSEQYF | TGTGCCAGCAGCCAATTTCGGGCAGGGGCTTTCTCCGAGCAGTACTTC | TRBV14 | few | TRBJ2-7 | .
CASSMAPGPAYEQYF | TGTGCCAGTAGTATGGCCCCGGGTCCCGCCTACGAGCAGTACTTC | TRBV19 | . | TRBJ2-7 | .
CANSLLAGAAYEQYF | TGTGCCAACAGCTTGTTAGCGGGAGCCGCCTACGAGCAGTACTTC | TRBV11-1 | . | TRBJ2-7 | TRBD2
CASEGEETYEQYF | TGTGCCAGTGAGGGTGAAGAGACCTACGAGCAGTACTTC | TRBV6-1 | . | TRBJ2-7 | .
CASSGWVGAFF | TGTGCCAGCAGTGGATGGGTAGGAGCTTTCTTT | TRBV2 | few | TRBJ1-1 | .
CASSLYSGLAGRTDTQYF | TGTGCCAGCAGCTTATACTCGGGACTAGCGGGTCGCACAGATACGCAGTATTTT | TRBV7-3 | . | TRBJ2-3 | TRBD2
CASSPNRAMDTEAFF | TGTGCCAGCAGCCCCAATAGGGCCATGGACACTGAAGCTTTCTTT | TRBV9 | . | TRBJ1-1 | .
CASSPSGGSNQPQHF | TGTGCCAGCAGTCCGTCCGGGGGAAGCAATCAGCCCCAGCATTTT | TRBV27 | once | TRBJ1-5 | .
CASSSGGAFKDEQYF | TGTGCCAGCAGCTCGGGCGGGGCGTTCAAGGACGAGCAGTACTTC | TRBV11-2 | . | TRBJ2-7 | .
CAWGIGYSYNEQFF | TGTGCCTGGGGGATAGGGTATTCCTACAATGAGCAGTTCTTC | TRBV30 | once | TRBJ2-1 | .
CASRAVGEQYF | TGTGCCAGCAGGGCCGTGGGGGAGCAGTACTTC | TRBV6-5 | once | TRBJ2-7 | .
CASSLAARGLYNEQFF | TGCGCCAGCAGCTTGGCCGCCCGAGGGCTCTACAATGAGCAGTTCTTC | TRBV5-1 | . | TRBJ2-1 | .
CASSVEEAYEQYF | TGTGCCAGCAGCGTAGAAGAAGCCTACGAGCAGTACTTC | TRBV9 | . | TRBJ2-7 | .
CASSLSRGSGRVSGELFF | TGTGCCAGCAGTTTATCGAGGGGTAGCGGGAGGGTTTCCGGGGAGCTGTTTTTT | TRBV27 | . | TRBJ2-2 | TRBD2
CASSAYDVDSYGYTF | TGTGCCAGCAGCGCCTACGACGTGGATAGCTATGGCTACACCTTC | TRBV9 | . | TRBJ1-2 | .
CASSFGVGTDTQYF | TGTGCCAGCAGCTTCGGAGTGGGCACAGATACGCAGTATTTT | TRBV11-2 | once | TRBJ2-3 | .
CASSSRTGGYEQYF | TGTGCCAGCAGTTCTAGGACAGGGGGCTACGAGCAGTACTTC | TRBV27 | . | TRBJ2-7 | TRBD1
CASSLSGTGGKEAFF | TGTGCCAGCAGCTTGTCCGGGACAGGGGGAAAAGAAGCTTTCTTT | TRBV5-5 | . | TRBJ1-1 | TRBD1
CASSSWRGDTQYF | TGTGCCAGCAGCTCCTGGAGGGGAGATACGCAGTATTTT | TRBV7-6 | . | TRBJ2-3 | .
CASSLSRTGAYEQYF | TGTGCCAGCAGTTTATCGCGAACAGGGGCCTACGAGCAGTACTTC | TRBV28 | . | TRBJ2-7 | TRBD1
CASGNGLAEEYEQYF | TGTGCCAGCGGAAACGGACTAGCGGAAGAATACGAGCAGTACTTC | TRBV5-6 | . | TRBJ2-7 | TRBD2
CASSHRDRGSGNTIYF | TGTGCCAGTAGCCACCGGGACAGGGGATCTGGAAACACCATATATTTT | TRBV19 | . | TRBJ1-3 | TRBD1
CASSFRGSGHEQYF | TGTGCCAGCAGTTTTCGCGGGAGCGGACACGAGCAGTACTTC | TRBV28 | . | TRBJ2-7 | TRBD2
CASSSSTGWNTGELFF | TGTGCCAGCAGCTCATCGACAGGATGGAACACCGGGGAGCTGTTTTTT | TRBV11-2 | . | TRBJ2-2 | .
CASSIGAQPQHF | TGTGCCAGTAGTATAGGCGCCCAGCCCCAGCATTTT | TRBV19 | . | TRBJ1-5 | .
CASSFGVQGGKNGYTF | TGTGCCAGCAGCTTTGGAGTCCAGGGGGGGAAGAATGGCTACACCTTC | TRBV7-9 | . | TRBJ1-2 | TRBD1
CASSQDRSTRNTIYF | TGCGCCAGCAGCCAAGACAGGAGTACTCGAAACACCATATATTTT | TRBV4-3 | . | TRBJ1-3 | .